This T cell receptor (beta chain) was identified during a study of T cell changes during pregnancy in multiple sclerosis. Trimming left V 3 bases short and J 2 bases short, with 10 bases between. CDR3 length equals 14 residues. The germline V gene has CDR1 SEHNR and CDR2 FQNEAQ (reference sequence). Measured with immunoSEQ multiplex PCR; TCRdb has only the in-frame clones, and not every one. The sample comprises 40,000 or so clones, 75% to 95% of which are singletons, and about 0.35% rests with the top ten. The receptor was isolated from a female donor in good health, enrolled as a control in a pregnancy study. The rearrangement links TRBV7-9 to TRBJ1-2; no clear D. Sequenced here: CD4+ T cells from peripheral blood mononuclear cells, sampled in the third trimester of pregnancy. For the CDR3, the DNA is TGTGCCAGCAGCTTTGGCGGAACGAACTATGGCTACACCTTC. The encoded protein is CASSFGGTNYGYTF.